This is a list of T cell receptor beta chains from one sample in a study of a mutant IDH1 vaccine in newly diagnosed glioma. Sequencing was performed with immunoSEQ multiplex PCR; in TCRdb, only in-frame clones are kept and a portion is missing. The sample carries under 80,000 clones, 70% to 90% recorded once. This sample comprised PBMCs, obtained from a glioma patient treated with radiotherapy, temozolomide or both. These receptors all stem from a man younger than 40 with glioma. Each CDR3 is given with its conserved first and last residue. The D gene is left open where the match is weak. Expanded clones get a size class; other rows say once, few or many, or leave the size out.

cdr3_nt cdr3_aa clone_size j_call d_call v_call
TGTGCCAGCAGTGAAAAGGGAGAAGCAGATACGCAGTATTTT CASSEKGEADTQYF . TRBJ2-3 . TRBV6-4
TGTGCCAGCAGCTTGTGGCAGAACACTGAAGCTTTCTTT CASSLWQNTEAFF . TRBJ1-1 . TRBV7-2
TGTGCCAGCAGCTTCCTCGATACAGTGAACTATGGCTACACCTTC CASSFLDTVNYGYTF . TRBJ1-2 . TRBV5-4
TGTGCCAGCTCACCACAAGCACTGAACACTGAAGCTTTCTTT CASSPQALNTEAFF . TRBJ1-1 . TRBV18
TGTGCCAGCAGCTTGGCCGGGACAGGGGGCGGTGGCTACACCTTC CASSLAGTGGGGYTF . TRBJ1-2 TRBD1 TRBV5-4
TGTGCCACCCGCCACAGCCATCCACCCCTCCACTTT CATRHSHPPLHF few TRBJ1-6 . TRBV14
TGTGCCAGCAGCTTTGACCGGAGTAAAAGCCAGTACTTC CASSFDRSKSQYF . TRBJ2-7 . TRBV5-6
TGTGCCAGCTCACTTCAGACAGGGGGCACTGAAGCTTTCTTT CASSLQTGGTEAFF few TRBJ1-1 TRBD1 TRBV18
TGCGCCAGCAGCCCCGACAGCTCTGGAAACACCATATATTTT CASSPDSSGNTIYF . TRBJ1-3 . TRBV5-1
TGCAGCGTTGGGCGGAGTGGACGGTCCCAGTACTTC CSVGRSGRSQYF . TRBJ2-5 . TRBV29-1
TGTGCCAGCAGCGTAGGGACTAGCGGTGAGACCCAGTACTTC CASSVGTSGETQYF . TRBJ2-5 TRBD2 TRBV9
TGTGCCAGCAGCCGACACACTAGGGGTGGAAACACCATATATTTT CASSRHTRGGNTIYF . TRBJ1-3 . TRBV11-2
TGTGCCAGCAGTTACTCGACCGCCACCTACGAGCAGTACTTC CASSYSTATYEQYF . TRBJ2-7 . TRBV6-5
TGTGCCAGCAGAAACGGACGGGGAACCACTGAAGCTTTCTTT CASRNGRGTTEAFF . TRBJ1-1 . TRBV6-5